This T cell receptor beta chain was recovered during a study of T cells after somatic rescue of genetic block. The CDR3 covers 16 residues. Trimming took 5 bases from V and 1 from J; bases not matched to a gene: 5. Germline-derived CDR1 and CDR2 are SGHTA and FQGNSA. Only in-frame clones appear in the TCRdb table, and some are missing; sequencing was by immunoSEQ multiplex PCR. The table shows about 63,000 clones, with under 95% occurring only once. The V gene is TRBV7-2, the J gene TRBJ2-5; 12 bases align to TRBD1. This TCR derives from a man aged 35-49 years. Sequenced input: peripheral blood mononuclear cells (PBMCs). CDR3 residues: CASSVRDRGLQETQYF. CDR3 DNA: TGTGCCAGCAGCGTCCGGGACAGGGGGCTCCAAGAGACCCAGTACTTC.